Listed below are T cell receptor beta chains from one sample, sequenced in a study of Ad26.COV2.S vaccination and SARS-CoV-2 variants. TCRdb keeps only in-frame clones here, not all; method: immunoSEQ multiplex PCR. The data show 300,000 to 400,000 clones, roughly 84% seen once. Sequencing was performed on peripheral blood, taken in a trial of Ad26.COV2.S vaccine versus placebo. These receptors originate from a person aged 18-60 years who received the Ad26.COV2.S COVID-19 vaccine or a placebo. The CDR3 runs from the conserved cysteine through the conserved F or W. D genes are given only for firm matches. The size entry is marked missing in some rows and otherwise reads once, few, many or a size class.

>TRBD1|once|TRBV6-5|TRBJ1-2
TGTGCCAGCAGTTCCACTGGACAGGGGGCTTCGTATGGCTACACCTTC
CASSSTGQGASYGYTF
>-|-|TRBV6-5|TRBJ2-7
TGTGCCAGCAGTTTTGACCGCTACGAGCAGTACTTC
CASSFDRYEQYF
>-|-|TRBV7-2|TRBJ2-5
TGTGCCAGCAGCTTAGCCCCGGACGGGCAAGAGACCCAGTACTTC
CASSLAPDGQETQYF
>-|-|TRBV6-1|TRBJ2-7
TGTGCCAGCAGTGGCAATCTGGGGTGGGTAGCCTACGAGCAGTACTTC
CASSGNLGWVAYEQYF
>TRBD2|-|TRBV5-1|TRBJ2-5
TGCGCCAGCAGCTTGTCTAGCGGGACGCTGGAGACCCAGTACTTC
CASSLSSGTLETQYF
>TRBD1|-|TRBV18|TRBJ1-2
TGTGCCAGCTCACTATCCGGGACAGGCCCATCGGTGGGCGGCTACACCTTC
CASSLSGTGPSVGGYTF
>TRBD2|-|TRBV7-2|TRBJ2-1
TGTGCCAGCAGCTTAGTTTTTTTAGCGGGGGGTGAGCAGTTCTTC
CASSLVFLAGGEQFF
>TRBD2|-|TRBV3-1/TRBV3-2|TRBJ2-5
TGTGCCAGCAGCAACGGACTAGCGGGGAACCAAGAGACCCAGTACTTC
CASSNGLAGNQETQYF
>-|-|TRBV25-1|TRBJ1-1
TGTGCCAGCAGCCGGGAGACGAACACTGAAGCTTTCTTT
CASSRETNTEAFF
>-|-|TRBV6-5|TRBJ2-2
TGTGCCAGCAAGCCCCCTTTGGGGGAGCTGTTTTTT
CASKPPLGELFF
>TRBD1|-|TRBV6-6|TRBJ2-5
TGTGCCAGCAGTCCTCGGACAGGGGGCGGATGGTCGGTTGAGACCCAGTACTTC
CASSPRTGGGWSVETQYF
>-|-|TRBV6-2/TRBV6-3|TRBJ1-1
TGTGCCAGCAGTTACATGGGAGGCACGGGCACTGAAGCTTTCTTT
CASSYMGGTGTEAFF
>-|-|TRBV9|TRBJ2-2
TGTGCCAGCAGCGGGGCCTCAGGGATCCGCGCCGGGGAGCTGTTTTTT
CASSGASGIRAGELFF
>TRBD1|-|TRBV14|TRBJ2-7
TGTGCCAGCAGCCCGCCGGGACAGGTATCCTACGAGCAGTACTTC
CASSPPGQVSYEQYF
>TRBD1|-|TRBV7-2|TRBJ2-2
TGTGCCAGCAGCTTAGAACAGGGGTGGACCGGGGAGCTGTTTTTT
CASSLEQGWTGELFF
>TRBD1|-|TRBV4-2|TRBJ2-3
TGTGCCAGCAGCCAATTACGGACAGGGGGCACAGATACGCAGTATTTT
CASSQLRTGGTDTQYF
>-|-|TRBV10-1|TRBJ2-5
TGCGCCAGCAGTGAGTCTACGAGGGTTTGGGAGACCCAGTACTTC
CASSESTRVWETQYF
>-|once|TRBV5-1|TRBJ2-7
TGCGCCAGCAGCTTGGGGGGTATGCGTGGAGGCGAGCAGTACTTC
CASSLGGMRGGEQYF
>TRBD1|-|TRBV5-1|TRBJ2-7
TGCGCCAGCAGCTCGATTACAGGGGTCGAGCAGTACTTC
CASSSITGVEQYF
>-|-|TRBV6-6|TRBJ1-4
TGTGCCAGCTCAGGGGCAACTAATGAAAAACTGTTTTTT
CASSGATNEKLFF
>-|-|TRBV7-6|TRBJ1-4
TGTGCCAGCAGCTTAGCCTCGGGCCCCTGGGACGAAAAACTGTTTTTT
CASSLASGPWDEKLFF
>TRBD1|-|TRBV19|TRBJ2-1
TGTGCCAGTAGTAAACGGACAGGGGGCCCCTCCTACAATGAGCAGTTCTTC
CASSKRTGGPSYNEQFF
>-|-|TRBV10-3|TRBJ1-1
TGTGCCATCAGCGAGACGAGGGTTCGGAGTAACACTGAAGCTTTCTTT
CAISETRVRSNTEAFF
>-|-|TRBV11-3|TRBJ2-3
TGTGCCAGCAGTCCCGGAGCCAGCACAGATACGCAGTATTTT
CASSPGASTDTQYF
>-|-|TRBV18|TRBJ2-2
TGTGCCAGCTCACCACTGGGCGGGGAGAACACCGGGGAGCTGTTTTTT
CASSPLGGENTGELFF
>-|-|TRBV18|TRBJ1-2
TGTGCCAGCTCACCACCCGCCGCCAGCAACTATGGCTACACCTTC
CASSPPAASNYGYTF
>-|-|TRBV9|TRBJ2-1
TGTGCCAGCAGCCCGCGATTAGCGGAGGCTTGGGAGCAGTTCTTC
CASSPRLAEAWEQFF
>-|-|TRBV27|TRBJ2-7
TGTGCCAGCAGTTTAATCCCGTCGGACGGACCTCTGAGCTCCTACGAGCAGTACTTC
CASSLIPSDGPLSSYEQYF
>-|-|TRBV5-4|TRBJ2-2
TGTGCCAGCAGCTTGCGGGCGGGGCGCACCGGGGAGCTGTTTTTT
CASSLRAGRTGELFF
>-|-|TRBV29-1|TRBJ1-5
TGCAGCGTTGGATACAGAAGCAATCAGCCCCAGCATTTT
CSVGYRSNQPQHF
>-|few|TRBV27|TRBJ1-1
TGTGCCAGCAGTCTCGAGCGCGCGAACACTGAAGCTTTCTTT
CASSLERANTEAFF
>-|-|TRBV9|TRBJ2-2
TGTGCCAGCAGCGTAGGGGTTGGGCAGGGCTTGAGCGGGGAGCTGTTTTTT
CASSVGVGQGLSGELFF
>-|once|TRBV19|TRBJ2-5
TGTGCCAGTAGTATCAGGACTCCACAAGAGACCCAGTACTTC
CASSIRTPQETQYF
>-|-|TRBV27|TRBJ2-3
TGTGCCAGCAGTTTATCGTTACTAAGGGGCACAGATACGCAGTATTTT
CASSLSLLRGTDTQYF
>-|once|TRBV20-1|TRBJ1-4
TGCAGTGCTAGGACCGATCCCGGGATTTTT
CSARTDPGIF
>-|-|TRBV6-5|TRBJ1-1
TGTGCCAGCAAGTTCGTTGCGGTGGGGACTGAAGCTTTCTTT
CASKFVAVGTEAFF
>TRBD1|-|TRBV3-1/TRBV3-2|TRBJ1-4
TGTGCCAGCAGCCAATACAGGGGGGCGACTAATGAAAAACTGTTTTTT
CASSQYRGATNEKLFF
>TRBD1|many|TRBV3-1/TRBV3-2|TRBJ1-1
TGTGCCAGCAGCCGACAGGGCTCTGAAGCTTTCTTT
CASSRQGSEAFF